These T cell receptor beta chains were read from a single sample in a study of control samples from healthy donors and cancer patients. Produced via immunoSEQ multiplex PCR; TCRdb's table is partial and in-frame only. In the table there are under 80,000 clones, around 93% of which are singletons. Sequencing was done on a sample of blood. Receptor source: a woman between 25 and 40 years old in good health. The CDR3 runs from the conserved cysteine through the conserved F or W. The D gene is left open where the match is weak. Where a row states a size, it is once, few, many or the class of an expanded clone; other rows omit it.

d_call: NA
j_call: TRBJ2-7
clone_size: NA
v_call: TRBV5-4
cdr3_nt: TGTGCCAGCAGGCCGGGGGCAGGGGACGAGCAGTACTTC
cdr3_aa: CASRPGAGDEQYF

d_call: NA
j_call: TRBJ1-5
clone_size: once
v_call: TRBV9
cdr3_nt: TGTGCCAGCAGGGCCTATCGTGGTCCTTTCAATCAGCCCCAGCATTTT
cdr3_aa: CASRAYRGPFNQPQHF

d_call: NA
j_call: TRBJ1-2
clone_size: NA
v_call: TRBV30
cdr3_nt: TGTGCCTGGAGGACAGGTCGCGGCTACACCTTC
cdr3_aa: CAWRTGRGYTF

d_call: NA
j_call: TRBJ1-3
clone_size: NA
v_call: TRBV5-1
cdr3_nt: TGCGCCAGCAGCTTCTGGGGTCAGTTTGGAAACACCATATATTTT
cdr3_aa: CASSFWGQFGNTIYF

d_call: TRBD1
j_call: TRBJ2-1
clone_size: NA
v_call: TRBV7-3
cdr3_nt: TGTGCCAGCGGACAGGGTCACTACAATGAGCAGTTCTTC
cdr3_aa: CASGQGHYNEQFF

d_call: NA
j_call: TRBJ2-1
clone_size: NA
v_call: TRBV7-9
cdr3_nt: TGTGCCAGCAGCTTAACGGGGTACGATGAGCAGTTCTTC
cdr3_aa: CASSLTGYDEQFF

d_call: TRBD1
j_call: TRBJ1-5
clone_size: few
v_call: TRBV19
cdr3_nt: TGTGCCAGTAGTGGAACCGGGACAGGGGGTCAGCCCCAGCATTTT
cdr3_aa: CASSGTGTGGQPQHF

d_call: NA
j_call: TRBJ2-1
clone_size: NA
v_call: TRBV18
cdr3_nt: TGTGCCAGCTCACGGCAGGATGAGCAGTTCTTC
cdr3_aa: CASSRQDEQFF

d_call: TRBD1
j_call: TRBJ1-2
clone_size: NA
v_call: TRBV12-3/TRBV12-4
cdr3_nt: TGTGCCAGCAGTCGGGACAGCACTTATGGCTACACCTTC
cdr3_aa: CASSRDSTYGYTF

d_call: TRBD2
j_call: TRBJ2-1
clone_size: NA
v_call: TRBV6-5
cdr3_nt: TGTGCCAGCAGGGGACTAACCTCCTACAATGAGCAGTTCTTC
cdr3_aa: CASRGLTSYNEQFF

d_call: NA
j_call: TRBJ2-7
clone_size: NA
v_call: TRBV5-1
cdr3_nt: TGCGCCAGCAAGGAGGGACAGTCTACCGCCTACGAGCAGTACTTC
cdr3_aa: CASKEGQSTAYEQYF

d_call: NA
j_call: TRBJ1-3
clone_size: NA
v_call: TRBV27
cdr3_nt: TGTGCCAGCAGTTTGGGGCCGCCAGGTGGAAACACCATATATTTT
cdr3_aa: CASSLGPPGGNTIYF

d_call: NA
j_call: TRBJ1-1
clone_size: NA
v_call: TRBV3-1/TRBV3-2
cdr3_nt: TGTGCCAGCAGCCAAGATCTGACTCGGACTTTCTTT
cdr3_aa: CASSQDLTRTFF

d_call: NA
j_call: TRBJ1-5
clone_size: NA
v_call: TRBV5-1
cdr3_nt: TGCGCCAGCAGCTTGGGGACAGTTAGCAATCAGCCCCAGCATTTT
cdr3_aa: CASSLGTVSNQPQHF

d_call: NA
j_call: TRBJ1-4
clone_size: NA
v_call: TRBV11-2
cdr3_nt: TGTGCCAGCAGCACAAGGGCTAATGAAAAACTGTTTTTT
cdr3_aa: CASSTRANEKLFF

d_call: NA
j_call: TRBJ1-2
clone_size: NA
v_call: TRBV6-5
cdr3_nt: TGTGCCAGCAGTCGCGGGGGCGAATACTATGGCTACACCTTC
cdr3_aa: CASSRGGEYYGYTF

d_call: NA
j_call: TRBJ1-5
clone_size: NA
v_call: TRBV7-9
cdr3_nt: TGTGCCAGCAGCTCAATGGGGGGAAATCAGCCCCAGCATTTT
cdr3_aa: CASSSMGGNQPQHF

d_call: NA
j_call: TRBJ1-1
clone_size: NA
v_call: TRBV6-1
cdr3_nt: TGTGCCAGCAGTGGGAACCTTCTCAGGACCTTCAGAGAGAACACTGAAGCTTTCTTT
cdr3_aa: CASSGNLLRTFRENTEAFF

d_call: NA
j_call: TRBJ1-2
clone_size: NA
v_call: TRBV5-1
cdr3_nt: TGCGCCAGCAGCTTAACAGGTACAGGGCAAGGCTACACCTTC
cdr3_aa: CASSLTGTGQGYTF